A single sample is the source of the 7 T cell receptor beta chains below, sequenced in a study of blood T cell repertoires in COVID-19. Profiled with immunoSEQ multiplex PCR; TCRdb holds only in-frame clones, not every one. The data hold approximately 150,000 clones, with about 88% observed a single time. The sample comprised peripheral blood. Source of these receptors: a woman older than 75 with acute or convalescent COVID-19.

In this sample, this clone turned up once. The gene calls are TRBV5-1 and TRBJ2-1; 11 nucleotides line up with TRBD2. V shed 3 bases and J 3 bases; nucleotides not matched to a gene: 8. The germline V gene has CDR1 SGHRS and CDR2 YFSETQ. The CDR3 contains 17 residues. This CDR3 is CASSYLSGRVGYNEQFF. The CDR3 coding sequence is TGCGCCAGCAGCTACCTTAGCGGGAGGGTGGGCTACAATGAGCAGTTCTTC.

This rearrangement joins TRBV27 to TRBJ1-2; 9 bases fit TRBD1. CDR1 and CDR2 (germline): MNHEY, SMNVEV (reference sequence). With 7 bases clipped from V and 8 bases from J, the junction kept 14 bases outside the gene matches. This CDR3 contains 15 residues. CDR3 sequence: CASKKSRDRAYGYTF. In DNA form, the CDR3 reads TGTGCCAGCAAGAAGAGCCGGGACAGGGCTTACGGCTACACCTTC.

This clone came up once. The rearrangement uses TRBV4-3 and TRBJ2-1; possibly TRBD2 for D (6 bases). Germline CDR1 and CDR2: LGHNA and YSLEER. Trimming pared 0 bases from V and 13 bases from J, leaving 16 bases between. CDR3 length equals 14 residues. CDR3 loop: CASSQERSSGKQFF. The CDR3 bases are TGCGCCAGCAGCCAAGAAAGGAGTAGCGGTAAACAGTTCTTC.

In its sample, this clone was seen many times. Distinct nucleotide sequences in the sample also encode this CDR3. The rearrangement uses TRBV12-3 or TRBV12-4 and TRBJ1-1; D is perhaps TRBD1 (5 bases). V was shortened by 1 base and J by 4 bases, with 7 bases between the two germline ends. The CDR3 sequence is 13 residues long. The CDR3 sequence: CASSLGGGTEAFF. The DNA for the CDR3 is TGTGCCAGCAGTTTAGGGGGCGGCACTGAAGCTTTCTTT.

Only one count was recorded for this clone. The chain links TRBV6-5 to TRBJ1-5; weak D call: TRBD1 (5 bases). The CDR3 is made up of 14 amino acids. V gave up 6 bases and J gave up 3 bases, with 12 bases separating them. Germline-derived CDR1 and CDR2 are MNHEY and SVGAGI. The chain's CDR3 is CASSSGPYNQPQHF. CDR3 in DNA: TGTGCCAGCAGCTCAGGGCCCTACAATCAGCCCCAGCATTTT.

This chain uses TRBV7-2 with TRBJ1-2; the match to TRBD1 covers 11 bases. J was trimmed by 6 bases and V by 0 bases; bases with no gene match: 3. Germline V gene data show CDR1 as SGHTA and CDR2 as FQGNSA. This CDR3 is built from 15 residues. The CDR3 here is CASSLAGQGANGYTF. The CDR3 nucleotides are TGTGCCAGCAGCTTAGCTGGACAGGGGGCGAATGGCTACACCTTC.

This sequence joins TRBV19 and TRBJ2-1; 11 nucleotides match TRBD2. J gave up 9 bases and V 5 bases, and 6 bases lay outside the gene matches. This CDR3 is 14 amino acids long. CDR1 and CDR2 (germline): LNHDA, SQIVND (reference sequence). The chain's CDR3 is CASSVSGGVGEQFF. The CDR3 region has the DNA TGTGCCAGTAGTGTTAGCGGGGGGGTAGGTGAGCAGTTCTTC.